This T cell receptor (beta chain) was documented in a study of T cells after somatic rescue of genetic block. TCRdb's copy holds only in-frame clones and misses some; the assay was immunoSEQ multiplex PCR. The sample consists of 70,000 to 85,000 clones, just over 90% of them appearing once. This receptor was identified in a man aged 25-40 years. The sample consisted of peripheral blood mononuclear cells (PBMCs).

The CDR3 loop is CASNEAGAASTDTQYF. CDR3 nucleotide sequence: TGTGCCAGCAACGAAGCGGGGGCCGCTAGCACAGATACGCAGTATTTT. The chain carries TRBV7-2 and TRBJ2-3, with 8 positions matching TRBD2. Germline V lookup: CDR1 SGHTA, CDR2 FQGNSA. V lost 7 bases and J lost 0; bases outside the gene matches: 9. The CDR3 contains 16 residues.